This note documents a single TCR beta chain sequence. Authors' processing steps: By means of reference gene primer amplification, nucleated cell counts were estimated. Method: immunoSEQ multiplex PCR; TCRdb's copy keeps in-frame clones and lacks some. That table is the source of V, J and clone size, and D and trimming were worked out from the DNA. The repertoire has tens of thousands of clones, over 75% of them found once; the top ten carry 2.5% to 4%. This entry is derived from a study of blood T cell repertoires in COVID-19. Study-wide background: Nucleic acid was either cDNA or gDNA, and it came from T cells, B-cell-depleted T cells, or PBMCs.

The V segment lost 5 bases and the J segment 6 bases; nucleotides outside the gene matches: 7. The CDR3 consists of 15 residues. Germline loops: CDR1 PRHDT, CDR2 FYEKMQ (reference sequence). Sequencing input: peripheral blood. The chain recombines TRBV13 with TRBJ1-6; TRBD1 matches 7 bases. This receptor was obtained from an older man with COVID-19, enrolled during active disease. CDR3 bases: TGTGCCAGCAGCCCCAGACAGGGAGTTAATTCACCCCTCCACTTT. It translates to CASSPRQGVNSPLHF.